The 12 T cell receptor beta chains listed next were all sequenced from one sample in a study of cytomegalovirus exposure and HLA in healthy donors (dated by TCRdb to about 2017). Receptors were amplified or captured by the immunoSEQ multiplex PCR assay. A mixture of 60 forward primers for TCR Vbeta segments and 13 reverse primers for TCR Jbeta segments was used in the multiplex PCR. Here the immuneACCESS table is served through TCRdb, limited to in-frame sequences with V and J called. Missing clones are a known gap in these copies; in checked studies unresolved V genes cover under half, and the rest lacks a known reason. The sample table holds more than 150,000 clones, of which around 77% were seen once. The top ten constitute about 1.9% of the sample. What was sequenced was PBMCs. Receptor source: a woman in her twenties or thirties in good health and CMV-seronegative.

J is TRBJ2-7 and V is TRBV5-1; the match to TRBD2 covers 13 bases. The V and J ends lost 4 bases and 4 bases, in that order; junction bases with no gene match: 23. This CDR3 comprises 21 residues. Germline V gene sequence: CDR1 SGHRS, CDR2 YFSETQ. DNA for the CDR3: TGCGCCAGCAGCCTGGGACTAGCGGGGAGTCAAGCAAGAAGGCCAGGGTACGAGCAGTACTTC. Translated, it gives CASSLGLAGSQARRPGYEQYF.

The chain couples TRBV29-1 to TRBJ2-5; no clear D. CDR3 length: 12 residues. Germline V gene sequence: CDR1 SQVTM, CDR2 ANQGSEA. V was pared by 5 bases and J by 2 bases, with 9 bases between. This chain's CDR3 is CSVRRSQETQYF. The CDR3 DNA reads TGCAGCGTTCGCCGGTCTCAAGAGACCCAGTACTTC.

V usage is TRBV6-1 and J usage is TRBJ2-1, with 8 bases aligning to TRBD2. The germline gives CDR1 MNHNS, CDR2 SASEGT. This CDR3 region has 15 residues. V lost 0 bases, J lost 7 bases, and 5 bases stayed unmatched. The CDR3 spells CASSEATSEANEQFF. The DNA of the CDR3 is TGTGCCAGCAGTGAAGCGACTAGCGAGGCGAATGAGCAGTTCTTC.

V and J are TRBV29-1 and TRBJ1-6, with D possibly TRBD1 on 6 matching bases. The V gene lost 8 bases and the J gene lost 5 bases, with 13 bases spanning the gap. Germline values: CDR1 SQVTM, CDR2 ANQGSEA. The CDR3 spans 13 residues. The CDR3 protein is CSFRDTNNSPLHF. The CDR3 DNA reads TGCAGCTTCCGGGACACCAATAATTCACCCCTCCACTTT.

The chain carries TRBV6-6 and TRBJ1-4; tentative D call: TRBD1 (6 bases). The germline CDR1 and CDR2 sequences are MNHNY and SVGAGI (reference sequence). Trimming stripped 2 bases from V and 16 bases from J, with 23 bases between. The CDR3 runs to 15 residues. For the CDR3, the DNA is TGTGCCAGCAGTTACGCACAGGGTCCCAACGGGAATAGGTTTTTT. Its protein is CASSYAQGPNGNRFF.

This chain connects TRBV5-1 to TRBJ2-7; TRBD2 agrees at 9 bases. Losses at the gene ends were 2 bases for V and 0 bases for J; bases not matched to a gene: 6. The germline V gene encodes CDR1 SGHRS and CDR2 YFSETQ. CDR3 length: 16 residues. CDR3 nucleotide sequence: TGCGCCAGCAGCTTCCTCGGGCGGGGGGGCTCCTACGAGCAGTACTTC. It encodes CASSFLGRGGSYEQYF.

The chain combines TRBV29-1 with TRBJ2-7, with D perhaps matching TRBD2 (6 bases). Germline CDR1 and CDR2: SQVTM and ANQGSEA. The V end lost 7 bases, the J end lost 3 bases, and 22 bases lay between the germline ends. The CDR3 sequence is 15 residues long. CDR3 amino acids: CSALGWQGLRYEQYF. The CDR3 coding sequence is TGCAGCGCCCTGGGTTGGCAGGGACTGCGCTACGAGCAGTACTTC.

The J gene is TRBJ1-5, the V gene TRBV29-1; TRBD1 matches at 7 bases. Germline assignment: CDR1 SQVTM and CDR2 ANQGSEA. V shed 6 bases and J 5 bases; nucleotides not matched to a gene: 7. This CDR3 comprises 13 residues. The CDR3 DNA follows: TGCAGCGTCCGCCGGGACAGAGATCAGCCCCAGCATTTT. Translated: CSVRRDRDQPQHF.

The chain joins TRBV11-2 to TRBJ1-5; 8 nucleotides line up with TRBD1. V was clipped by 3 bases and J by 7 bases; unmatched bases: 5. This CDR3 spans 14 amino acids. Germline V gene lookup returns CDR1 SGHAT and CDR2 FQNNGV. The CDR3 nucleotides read TGTGCCAGCAGCTTGGACAGGGTGGTGCAGCCCCAGCATTTT. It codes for CASSLDRVVQPQHF.

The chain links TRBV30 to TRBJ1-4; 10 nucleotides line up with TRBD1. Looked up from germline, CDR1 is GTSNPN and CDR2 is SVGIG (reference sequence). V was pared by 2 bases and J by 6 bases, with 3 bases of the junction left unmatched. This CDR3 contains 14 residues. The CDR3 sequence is CAWSTGTGDEKLFF. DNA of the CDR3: TGTGCCTGGAGTACCGGGACAGGGGATGAAAAACTGTTTTTT.

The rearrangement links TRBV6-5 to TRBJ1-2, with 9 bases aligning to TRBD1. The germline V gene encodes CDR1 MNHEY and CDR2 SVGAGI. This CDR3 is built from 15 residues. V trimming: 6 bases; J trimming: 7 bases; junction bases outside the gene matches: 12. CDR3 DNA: TGTGCCAGCAGGGCCGGGACAGGGTATTCTTTTGGCTACACCTTC. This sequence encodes CASRAGTGYSFGYTF.

The CDR3 DNA sequence: TGTGCCAGCTCACCATGGGACAGGGGGGACACTGAAGCTTTCTTT. This codes for CASSPWDRGDTEAFF. The V and J genes are TRBV18 and TRBJ1-1; TRBD1 matches 11 bases. J lost 3 bases, V lost 2 bases, and 2 bases had no gene match. CDR3 length: 15 residues. Looked up from germline, CDR1 is KGHSH and CDR2 is LQKENI.